The count of the clone carrying this TCR beta chain is one. The source of the sample is a study of shared clonotypes between healthy human individuals. Only in-frame clones appear in the TCRdb table, and some are missing; sequencing was by immunoSEQ multiplex PCR. The table includes around 330,000 clones, about 74% detected once. The V gene's germline CDR1 is SGHTA and CDR2 FQGTGA. The CDR3 extends over 14 amino acids. The V and J ends lost 0 bases and 2 bases respectively, with 8 bases between them. The rearrangement links TRBV7-3 to TRBJ2-7; D not certain. Sequencing input: memory CD4+ T cells sorted from blood. Subset: CD45RA-negative fraction. The clonotype originates from a man aged 25-45 years in good health. CDR3 loop: CASSLTSGPYEQYF. The CDR3 region has the DNA TGTGCCAGCAGCTTAACCTCAGGTCCCTACGAGCAGTACTTC.